This TCR beta chain derives from a study of blood T cell repertoires in COVID-19. The overall study: Samples taken during acute and convalescent COVID-19 were collected in the United States, Italy and Spain.

Produced via immunoSEQ multiplex PCR; TCRdb's table is partial and in-frame only. Among approximately 120,000 clones listed, around four fifths were seen once. The ends lost 3 bases at V and 8 bases at J; junction bases unmatched: 6. The CDR3 has 14 amino acids. CDR1 is MNHEY and CDR2 is SMNVEV in the germline V gene (reference sequence). This sequence was found in a woman aged 55-69 years with acute or convalescent COVID-19. The chain is built from TRBV27 and TRBJ2-1, with 8 bases lining up with TRBD1. The sequenced sample consisted of peripheral blood. CDR3 loop: CASSFSQGVYEQFF. CDR3 in DNA: TGTGCCAGCAGTTTCTCACAGGGGGTCTATGAGCAGTTCTTC.